This entry describes one T cell receptor (beta chain). Antigen unknown. These data belong to a study of cytomegalovirus exposure and HLA in healthy donors. The PCR contained 60 Vbeta and 13 Jbeta primers. Sequenced by immunoSEQ multiplex PCR; TCRdb stores in-frame clones only, minus some. The repertoire has roughly 170,000 clones, roughly four fifths of them found once; the top ten carry 4.5% to 5.5%. Overall study findings and caveats: The classifier was said to identify cytomegalovirus status with high specificity and sensitivity. The authors later found most CMV-associated TCR beta chains appeared HLA-restricted. A later analysis reportedly found that, within productive TCRs, an Asian-associated ancestry cluster had fewer N-insertions than the mean observed across the roughly 630 donors.

CDR3 size: 15 residues. Per germline, CDR1 SGHAT and CDR2 FQNNGV. V was pared by 4 bases and J by 6 bases, with 9 bases of the junction left unmatched. Despite likely unrecorded immune exposures, the donors were nominally healthy at the time of sampling. Sequencing used PBMCs. The sequence came from a man aged 18 to 30 in good health and CMV-seronegative. The rearrangement uses TRBV11-2 and TRBJ2-1, with 7 positions matching TRBD2. The CDR3 nucleotides read TGTGCCAGCAGCTCTCTGGTAGGGACTATCAATGAGCAGTTCTTC. As protein: CASSSLVGTINEQFF.